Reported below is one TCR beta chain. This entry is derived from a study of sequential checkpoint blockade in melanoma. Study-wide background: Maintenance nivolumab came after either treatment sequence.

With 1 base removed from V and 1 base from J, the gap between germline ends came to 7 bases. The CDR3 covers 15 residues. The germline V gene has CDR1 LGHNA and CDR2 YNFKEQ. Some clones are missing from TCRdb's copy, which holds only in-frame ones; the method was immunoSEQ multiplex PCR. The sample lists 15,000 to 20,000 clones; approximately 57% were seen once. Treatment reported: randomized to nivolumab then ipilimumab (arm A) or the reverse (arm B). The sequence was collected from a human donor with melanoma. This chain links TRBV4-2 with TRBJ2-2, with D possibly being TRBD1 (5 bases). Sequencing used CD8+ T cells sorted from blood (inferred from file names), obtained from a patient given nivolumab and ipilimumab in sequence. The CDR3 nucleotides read TGTGCCAGCAGCCAAGGCCAGGGGAACACCGGGGAGCTGTTTTTT. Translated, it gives CASSQGQGNTGELFF.